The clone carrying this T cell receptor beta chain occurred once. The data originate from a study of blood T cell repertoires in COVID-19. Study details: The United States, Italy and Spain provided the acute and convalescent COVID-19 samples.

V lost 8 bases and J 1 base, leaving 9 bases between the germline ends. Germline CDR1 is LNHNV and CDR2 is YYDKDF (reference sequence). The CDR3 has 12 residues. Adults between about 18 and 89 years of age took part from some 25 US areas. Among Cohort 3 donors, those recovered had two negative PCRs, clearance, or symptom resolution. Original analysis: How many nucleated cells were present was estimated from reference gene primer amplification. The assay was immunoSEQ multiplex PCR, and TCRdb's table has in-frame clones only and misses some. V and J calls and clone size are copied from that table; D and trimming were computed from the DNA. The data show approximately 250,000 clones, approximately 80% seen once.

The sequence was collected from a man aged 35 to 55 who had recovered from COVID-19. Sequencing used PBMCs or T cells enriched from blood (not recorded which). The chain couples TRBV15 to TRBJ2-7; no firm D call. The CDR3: CATAAGSYEQYF. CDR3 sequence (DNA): TGTGCCACCGCCGCAGGTTCCTACGAGCAGTACTTC.